The 31 T cell receptor beta chains reported below all come from one sample, sequenced in a study of blood T cells in healthy people across ages. PCR was performed a second time for about 7 to 12 cycles using a sample-barcoded 5' primer and a J-beta primer mix. One entry per CDR3 protein, called by TCRdb with MiXCR from the 5' RACE reads. The sample contains about 760,000 distinct CDR3 sequences, 56% of which appear only once. Specimen: blood. Receptors originate from a man in his forties or fifties in good health.

In this sample, this clonotype turned up a few times. The V call is TRBV29-1, the J call TRBJ2-7, with a tentative D call TRBD1 (6 bases). Germline loops: CDR1 SQVTM, CDR2 ANQGSEA. V was cut by 6 bases and J by 2 bases, with 8 bases left in between. The CDR3 covers 11 residues. The CDR3 bases are TGCAGCGTGGGGGACACCTACGAGCAGTACTTC. Amino acids: CSVGDTYEQYF.

The chain joins TRBV7-2 to TRBJ2-3, with a weak D call TRBD1 (5 bases). Deletions cut 1 base from V and 2 bases from J, with 10 bases between. Germline CDR1 SGHTA, CDR2 FQGNSA. The CDR3 is made up of 15 amino acids. CDR3 coding DNA: TGTGCCAGCAGCTTAGAGGGGCGGATCACAGATACGCAGTATTTT. Translating gives CASSLEGRITDTQYF. Full variable domain (rest looked up from reference TRBV7-2 and TRBJ2-3): GAGVSQSPSNKVTEKGKDVELRCDPISGHTALYWYRQSLGQGLEFLIYFQGNSAPDKSGLPSDRFSAERTGGSVSTLTIQRTQQEDSAVYLCASSLEGRITDTQYFGPGTRLTVL.

A remark on this clonotype: The germline gene is not matched at one end of the junction; a read error may be the cause. This chain connects TRBV12-3 or TRBV12-4 to TRBJ2-7, with a weak D call TRBD1 (5 bases). The CDR3 sequence is 15 residues long. CDR3 DNA sequence: TGTGCCAGCAGTTTAAGGGGCCAGTCCCCCTACGAGCAGTGCTTC. Protein product: CASSLRGQSPYEQCF.

The chain has TRBV20-1 and TRBJ2-3, with D perhaps being TRBD1 or TRBD2 (6 bases each). The CDR3 has 15 amino acids. Trimming took 6 bases from V and 3 from J, leaving 19 bases between them. Germline values: CDR1 DFQATT, CDR2 SNEGSKA (reference sequence). The DNA for the CDR3 is TGCAGTGCCCGAGGGGGGCCGCAGGGGACAGATACGCAGTATTTT. Translating gives CSARGGPQGTDTQYF.

The chain recombines TRBV7-2 with TRBJ2-1, with 7 bases matching TRBD2. Germline CDR1 SGHTA, CDR2 FQGNSA. The CDR3 totals 18 residues. With V trimmed by 2 bases and J by 2 bases, 12 bases remained unmatched. The CDR3 sequence is CASSLYPREVDTYNEQFF. The DNA of the CDR3 is TGTGCCAGCAGCTTATACCCCCGGGAGGTGGATACCTACAATGAGCAGTTCTTC.

The rearrangement uses TRBV6-6 and TRBJ1-5; tentatively, D is TRBD1 (5 bases). The germline V gene has CDR1 MNHNY and CDR2 SVGAGI (reference sequence). This CDR3 contains 14 residues. V lost 8 bases to trimming and J lost 6 bases, with 17 bases between them. The CDR3 coding sequence is TGTGCCAGCCACAAGGGAGGGGAAAGTCAGCCCCAGCATTTT. Translated, it gives CASHKGGESQPQHF.

Regarding this clonotype: One end of the junction does not line up with germline, which may come from a read error. V is TRBV20-1 and J is TRBJ1-2, with a tentative D call TRBD1 (5 bases). The CDR3 runs to 15 residues. Germline V gene lookup returns CDR1 DFQATT and CDR2 SNEGSKA (reference sequence). The CDR3 region is CSARAQGRDVDGHTF. As DNA, the CDR3 is TGCAGTGCTAGAGCCCAGGGCAGGGACGTAGATGGCCACACCTTC.

The rearrangement links TRBV7-8 to TRBJ2-5; D possibly matches TRBD1 or TRBD2 (5 bases each). This CDR3 is 13 amino acids long. Germline CDR1 reads SGHVS; CDR2 reads FQNEAQ. V gave up 4 bases and J gave up 9 bases, with 15 bases separating them. CDR3 sequence reads: CASSYNPGRPQYF. The DNA of the CDR3 is TGTGCCAGCAGCTATAATCCGGGACGTCCCCAGTACTTC.

CDR3 protein: CASGGALMGETQYF. CDR3 nucleotide sequence: TGTGCATCCGGTGGAGCCCTAATGGGGGAGACCCAGTACTTC. J is TRBJ2-7 and V is TRBV28; D is uncertain. The end of the DNA aligns better with TRBJ2-5, so the J call may be wrong. The germline gives CDR1 MDHEN, CDR2 SYDVKM. This CDR3 has 14 amino acids.

The chain combines TRBV10-3 with TRBJ2-5, with 8 bases that match TRBD1. Trimming cost V 2 bases and J 5 bases; bases outside gene matches: 4. The CDR3 covers 14 residues. The V gene's germline CDR1 is ENHRY and CDR2 SYGVKD. CDR3 DNA: TGTGCCATCAGTGAGAGACAGGGGTACGAGACCCAGTACTTC. As protein: CAISERQGYETQYF.

V and J are TRBV7-9 and TRBJ1-1; D unresolved. V dropped 5 bases and J dropped 0 bases, with 10 bases sitting between them. Germline values: CDR1 SEHNR, CDR2 FQNEAQ (reference sequence). CDR3 length: 14 amino acids. This chain's CDR3 is CASSPPVMNTEAFF. CDR3 in DNA: TGTGCCAGCAGCCCCCCGGTCATGAACACTGAAGCTTTCTTT.

On this clonotype: Germline and junction disagree at one end, which may indicate a read error. The rearrangement uses TRBV5-1 and TRBJ2-1; 11 nucleotides agree with TRBD2. Per the germline V gene, CDR1 is SGHRS and CDR2 is YFSETQ. The CDR3 loop spans 15 amino acids. The CDR3 here is CASSHSGGADNGQFF. DNA of the CDR3: TGCGCCAGCAGCCATAGCGGGGGGGCTGACAATGGGCAGTTCTTC. Full variable domain (outside the CDR3, taken from reference TRBV5-1 and TRBJ2-1): KAGVTQTPRYLIKTRGQQVTLSCSPISGHRSVSWYQQTPGQGLQFLFEYFSETQRNKGNFPGRFSGRQFSNSRSEMNVSTLELGDSALYLCASSHSGGADNGQFFGPGTRLTVL.

A word on this clonotype: A junction boundary mismatches the germline segment, possibly from a read error. The genes are TRBV7-8 and TRBJ2-3; D might be TRBD2 (7 bases). The CDR3 runs 16 residues. CDR1 SGHVS and CDR2 FQNEAQ come from the germline V gene. CDR3 sequence reads: CASRLASRGATDTQYF. DNA of the CDR3: TGTGCCAGCAGATTAGCCTCCCGGGGGGCTACAGATACGCAGTATTTT.

This sequence joins TRBV5-1 and TRBJ2-7; either TRBD1 or TRBD2 may supply D (5 bases each). The CDR3 consists of 13 residues. Trimming removed 3 bases at V and 7 bases at J, with 14 bases between. Germline loops: CDR1 SGHRS, CDR2 YFSETQ. The CDR3 reads CASSWDPRGEQYF. CDR3 DNA: TGCGCCAGCAGCTGGGACCCGAGAGGGGAGCAGTACTTC.

The rearrangement joins TRBV15 to TRBJ2-7, with a possible D match to TRBD1 (6 bases). Trimming left V 2 bases short and J 3 bases short, with 17 bases between. CDR3 length: 16 amino acids. Germline CDR1 reads LNHNV; CDR2 reads YYDKDF (reference sequence). DNA for the CDR3: TGTGCCACCAGCAGAATCCCCGGACAGACCATCTACGAGCAGTACTTC. It codes for CATSRIPGQTIYEQYF.

This clonotype was detected only a few times. J is TRBJ1-2 and V is TRBV6-2 or TRBV6-3, with no clear D. V lost 5 bases to trimming and J lost 4 bases, with 14 bases between them. Germline V gene data show CDR1 as MNHEY and CDR2 as SVGEGT. The length of the CDR3 is 14 residues. DNA of the CDR3: TGTGCCAGCAGTCGGGTAGAAAGGATCTATGGCTACACCTTC. Translated: CASSRVERIYGYTF.

This clonotype was counted many times. V and J are TRBV20-1 and TRBJ2-1; D not resolved. Germline lookup yields CDR1 DFQATT and CDR2 SNEGSKA (reference sequence). The CDR3 has 15 residues. V lost 3 bases and J 5 bases, leaving 17 bases between the germline ends. This chain's CDR3 is CSARTRPLRNNEQFF. Here the CDR3 DNA reads TGCAGTGCTAGGACCCGGCCGTTGCGGAACAATGAGCAGTTCTTC.

The gene calls are TRBV5-1 and TRBJ1-6; possibly TRBD1 for D (5 bases). In germline, CDR1 is SGHRS, CDR2 YFSETQ. The V end lost 1 base, the J end lost 7 bases, and 15 bases lay between the germline ends. The CDR3 sequence is 16 residues long. The CDR3 sequence: CASSLYVSGGNSPLHF. The CDR3 DNA follows: TGCGCCAGCAGCTTGTATGTCAGCGGGGGGAATTCACCCCTCCACTTT.

The chain links TRBV6-5 to TRBJ2-5; 7 positions match TRBD2. The germline gives CDR1 MNHEY, CDR2 SVGAGI. V shed 2 bases and J 4 bases; nucleotides not matched to a gene: 1. The CDR3 is 13 amino acids. CDR3 region: CASSYKRGETQYF. In DNA, the CDR3 is TGTGCCAGCAGTTACAAGCGGGGAGAGACCCAGTACTTC.

This clonotype was seen repeatedly, ten times or more. The chain joins TRBV12-3 or TRBV12-4 to TRBJ2-5; D uncertain. The CDR3 consists of 15 residues. Trimming took off 6 bases at V and 4 bases at J, with 18 bases between the two ends. The CDR3 loop is CASSKFGTNGETQYF. The CDR3, as DNA: TGTGCCAGCAGCAAGTTTGGAACCAACGGAGAGACCCAGTACTTC.

This clonotype was recorded at least ten times. The V gene is TRBV6-6, the J gene TRBJ1-1; D ambiguous. CDR1 is MNHNY and CDR2 is SVGAGI in the germline V gene (reference sequence). The CDR3 has 12 residues. V dropped 0 bases and J dropped 5 bases, with 4 bases sitting between them. CDR3 region: CASSYSVTEAFF. CDR3 sequence (DNA): TGTGCCAGCAGTTACTCGGTGACTGAAGCTTTCTTT.

The rearrangement joins TRBV20-1 to TRBJ2-5; the match to TRBD2 covers 11 bases. The DNA end is a closer match to TRBJ2-7, so the J assignment may be wrong. Looked up from germline, CDR1 is DFQATT and CDR2 is SNEGSKA (reference sequence). The CDR3 length is 14 residues. For the CDR3, the DNA is TGCAGTGCGGCTGGGACTAGCGGATACTACGAGCAGTACTTC. Encoded protein: CSAAGTSGYYEQYF.

The gene calls are TRBV2 and TRBJ2-5; 7 positions match TRBD1. V was clipped by 5 bases and J by 5 bases; unmatched bases: 14. This CDR3 comprises 16 residues. Germline values: CDR1 SNHLY, CDR2 FYNNEI. The CDR3 region has the DNA TGTGCCAGCAGTCTTACCGGGACAGCCCCTCGGGAGACCCAGTACTTC. As protein: CASSLTGTAPRETQYF.

This clonotype came up a few times. V gene TRBV5-6 combines with J gene TRBJ2-7, with 7 positions matching TRBD1. After removal of 1 base from V and 2 bases from J, the junction contained 6 bases not matched to a gene. Germline-derived CDR1 and CDR2 are SGHDT and YYEEEE. CDR3 size: 15 residues. The CDR3 region is CASSLSGTETYEQYF. The DNA of the CDR3 is TGTGCCAGCAGCTTGTCAGGGACAGAAACCTACGAGCAGTACTTC.

V gene TRBV7-9 combines with J gene TRBJ1-1; no reliable D call. Trimming left V 5 bases short and J 6 bases short, with 22 bases between. CDR3 size: 16 residues. Germline CDR1 and CDR2: SEHNR and FQNEAQ (reference sequence). CDR3: CASSPPIGRGIPEAFF. The CDR3 DNA sequence: TGTGCCAGCAGCCCCCCGATTGGGCGCGGAATCCCTGAAGCTTTCTTT.

The chain combines TRBV6-5 with TRBJ1-1; 9 positions match TRBD1. The CDR3 loop spans 15 amino acids. Germline trimming cut 2 bases from V and 1 base from J; bases unmatched to any gene: 2. Germline V gene lookup returns CDR1 MNHEY and CDR2 SVGAGI. DNA of the CDR3: TGTGCCAGCAGTTACGGGACAGGGACGAACACTGAAGCTTTCTTT. Amino acids: CASSYGTGTNTEAFF.

This sequence joins TRBV7-9 and TRBJ2-3, with 7 bases that match TRBD2. The CDR3 loop spans 13 amino acids. V lost 5 bases and J lost 5; bases outside the gene matches: 4. Germline V lookup: CDR1 SEHNR, CDR2 FQNEAQ (reference sequence). CDR3 in amino acids: CASSGEGGDTQYF. The DNA for the CDR3 is TGTGCCAGCAGCGGGGAGGGCGGAGATACGCAGTATTTT. Together with reference TRBV7-9 and TRBJ2-3, the CDR3 gives the full variable domain: DTGVSQNPRHKITKRGQNVTFRCDPISEHNRLYWYRQTLGQGPEFLTYFQNEAQLEKSRLLSDRFSAERPKGSFSTLEIQRTEQGDSAMYLCASSGEGGDTQYFGPGTRLTVL.

The chain combines TRBV7-2 with TRBJ1-2; D gene uncertain. Trimming removed 1 base from V and 2 bases from J, with 8 bases in between. The germline gives CDR1 SGHTA, CDR2 FQGNSA. The CDR3 totals 14 residues. CDR3 sequence reads: CASSLDQTNYGYTF. The CDR3 region has the DNA TGTGCCAGCAGCTTAGACCAAACGAACTATGGCTACACCTTC.

The chain has TRBV11-2 and TRBJ2-3; D possibly matches TRBD1 or TRBD2 (5 bases each). The CDR3 is 15 amino acids. V lost 3 bases and J 4 bases, leaving 14 bases between the germline ends. Germline loops: CDR1 SGHAT, CDR2 FQNNGV. CDR3 DNA sequence: TGTGCCAGCAGCTTTCCCTGGCGAGGGGCAGATACGCAGTATTTT. Translation: CASSFPWRGADTQYF.

The chain combines TRBV25-1 with TRBJ1-2; TRBD1 aligns across 7 bases. Germline V lookup: CDR1 MGHDK, CDR2 SYGVNS. CDR3 length equals 15 residues. With V trimmed by 3 bases and J by 4 bases, 8 bases remained unmatched. The CDR3 bases are TGTGCCAGCAGTGACAGGGGGATACCTGGCTATGGCTACACCTTC. It encodes CASSDRGIPGYGYTF.

This clonotype showed up just once. This rearrangement joins TRBV4-3 to TRBJ1-4; D perhaps matches TRBD1 (6 bases). Germline CDR1 reads LGHNA; CDR2 reads YSLEER. Trimming took off 5 bases at V and 2 bases at J, with 12 bases between the two ends. The CDR3 loop spans 15 amino acids. The CDR3: CASSWAGHTNEKLFF. CDR3 coding DNA: TGCGCCAGCAGCTGGGCGGGACATACTAATGAAAAACTGTTTTTT.